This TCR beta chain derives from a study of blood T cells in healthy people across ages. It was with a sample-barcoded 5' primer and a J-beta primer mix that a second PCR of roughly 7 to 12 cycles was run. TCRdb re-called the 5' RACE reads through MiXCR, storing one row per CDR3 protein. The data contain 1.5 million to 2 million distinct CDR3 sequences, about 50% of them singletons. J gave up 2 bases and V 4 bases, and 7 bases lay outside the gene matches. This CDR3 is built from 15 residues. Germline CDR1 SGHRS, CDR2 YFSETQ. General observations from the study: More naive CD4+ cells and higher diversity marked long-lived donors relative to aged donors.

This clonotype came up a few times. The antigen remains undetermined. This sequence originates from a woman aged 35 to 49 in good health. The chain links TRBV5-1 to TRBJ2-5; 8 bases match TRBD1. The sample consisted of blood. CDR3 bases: TGCGCCAGCAGCCAAACCGGACAGGGTCAAGAGACCCAGTACTTC. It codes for CASSQTGQGQETQYF.